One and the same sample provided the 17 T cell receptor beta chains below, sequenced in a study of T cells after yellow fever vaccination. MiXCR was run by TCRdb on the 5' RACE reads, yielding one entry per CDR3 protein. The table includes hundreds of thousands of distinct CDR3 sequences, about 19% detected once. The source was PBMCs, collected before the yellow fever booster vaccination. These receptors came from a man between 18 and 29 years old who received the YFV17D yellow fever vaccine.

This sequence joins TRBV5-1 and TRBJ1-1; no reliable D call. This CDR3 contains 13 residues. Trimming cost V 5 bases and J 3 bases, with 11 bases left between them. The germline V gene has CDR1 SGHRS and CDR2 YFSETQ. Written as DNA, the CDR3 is TGCGCCAGCAGGAACGGGCGAGACACTGAAGCTTTCTTT. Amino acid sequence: CASRNGRDTEAFF. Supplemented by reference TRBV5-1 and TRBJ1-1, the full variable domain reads KAGVTQTPRYLIKTRGQQVTLSCSPISGHRSVSWYQQTPGQGLQFLFEYFSETQRNKGNFPGRFSGRQFSNSRSEMNVSTLELGDSALYLCASRNGRDTEAFFGQGTRLTVV.

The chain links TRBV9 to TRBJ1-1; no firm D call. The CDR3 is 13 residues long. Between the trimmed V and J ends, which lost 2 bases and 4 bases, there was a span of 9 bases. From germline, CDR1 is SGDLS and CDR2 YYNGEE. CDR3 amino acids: CASSVRWGTEAFF. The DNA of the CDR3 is TGTGCCAGCAGCGTTCGTTGGGGCACTGAAGCTTTCTTT.

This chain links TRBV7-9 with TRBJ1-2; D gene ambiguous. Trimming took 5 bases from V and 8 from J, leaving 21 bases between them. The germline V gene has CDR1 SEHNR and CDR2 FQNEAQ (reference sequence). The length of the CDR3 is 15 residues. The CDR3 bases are TGTGCCAGCAGCGTTAGAGGATCCCATGGTTTGGGCTACACCTTC. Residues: CASSVRGSHGLGYTF.

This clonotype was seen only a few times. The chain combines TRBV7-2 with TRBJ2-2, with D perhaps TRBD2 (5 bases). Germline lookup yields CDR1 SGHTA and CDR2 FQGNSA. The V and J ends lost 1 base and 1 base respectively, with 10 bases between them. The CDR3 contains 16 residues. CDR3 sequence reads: CASSLGVGRNTGELFF. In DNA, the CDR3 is TGTGCCAGCAGCTTAGGGGTTGGGAGGAACACCGGGGAGCTGTTTTTT.

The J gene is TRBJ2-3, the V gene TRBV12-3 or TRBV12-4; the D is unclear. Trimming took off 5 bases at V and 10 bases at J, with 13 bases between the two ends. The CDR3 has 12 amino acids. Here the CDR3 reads CASSPQLGAQYF. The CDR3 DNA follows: TGTGCCAGCAGTCCCCAATTGGGCGCGCAGTATTTT.

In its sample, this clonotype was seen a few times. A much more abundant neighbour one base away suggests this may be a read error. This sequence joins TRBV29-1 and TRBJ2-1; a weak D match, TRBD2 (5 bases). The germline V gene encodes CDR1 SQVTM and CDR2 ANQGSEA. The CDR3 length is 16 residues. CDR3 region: CSAEEDRGRSYNEQFF. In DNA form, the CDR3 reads TGCAGCGCTGAAGAAGATCGCGGGCGCTCCTACAATGAGCAGTTCTTC.

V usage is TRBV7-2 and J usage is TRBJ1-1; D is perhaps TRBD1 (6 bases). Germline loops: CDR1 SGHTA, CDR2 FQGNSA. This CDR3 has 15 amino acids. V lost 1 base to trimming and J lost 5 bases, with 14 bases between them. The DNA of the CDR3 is TGTGCCAGCAGCTTAGGGGGCAGGGGTGGGACTGAAGCTTTCTTT. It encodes CASSLGGRGGTEAFF.

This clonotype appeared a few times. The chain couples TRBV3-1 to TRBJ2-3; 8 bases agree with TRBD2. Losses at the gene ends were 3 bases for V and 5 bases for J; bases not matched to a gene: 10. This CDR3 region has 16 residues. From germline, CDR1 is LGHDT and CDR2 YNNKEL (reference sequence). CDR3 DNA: TGTGCCAGCAGCCAGACCGGGACTAGTATTTTAGATACGCAGTATTTT. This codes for CASSQTGTSILDTQYF.

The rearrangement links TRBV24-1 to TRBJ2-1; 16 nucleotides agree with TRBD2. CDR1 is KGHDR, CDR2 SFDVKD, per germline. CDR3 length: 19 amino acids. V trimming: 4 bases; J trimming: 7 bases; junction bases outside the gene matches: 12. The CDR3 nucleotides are TGTGCCACCAGTGAGTCCGGGACTAGCGGGGGGGCTGGTGTGAATGAGCAGTTCTTC. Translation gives CATSESGTSGGAGVNEQFF.

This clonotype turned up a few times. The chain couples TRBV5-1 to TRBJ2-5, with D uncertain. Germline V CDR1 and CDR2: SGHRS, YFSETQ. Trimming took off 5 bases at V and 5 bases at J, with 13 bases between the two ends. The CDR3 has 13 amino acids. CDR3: CASRPGLGETQYF. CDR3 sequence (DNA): TGCGCCAGCAGACCCGGCTTGGGGGAGACCCAGTACTTC. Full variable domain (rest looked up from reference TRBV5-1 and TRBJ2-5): KAGVTQTPRYLIKTRGQQVTLSCSPISGHRSVSWYQQTPGQGLQFLFEYFSETQRNKGNFPGRFSGRQFSNSRSEMNVSTLELGDSALYLCASRPGLGETQYFGPGTRLLVL.

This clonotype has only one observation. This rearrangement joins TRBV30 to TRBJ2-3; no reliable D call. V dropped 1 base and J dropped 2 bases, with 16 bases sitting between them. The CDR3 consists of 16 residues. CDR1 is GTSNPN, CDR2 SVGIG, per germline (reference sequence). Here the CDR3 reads CAWSAAQEKDTDTQYF. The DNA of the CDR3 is TGTGCCTGGAGTGCTGCCCAGGAAAAGGACACAGATACGCAGTATTTT.

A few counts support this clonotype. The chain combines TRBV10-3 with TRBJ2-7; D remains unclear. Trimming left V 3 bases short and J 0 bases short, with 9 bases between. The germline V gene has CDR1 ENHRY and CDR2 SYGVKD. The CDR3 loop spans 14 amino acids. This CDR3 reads CAISEGPNSYEQYV. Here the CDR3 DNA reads TGTGCCATCAGTGAAGGGCCCAACTCCTACGAGCAGTACGTC.

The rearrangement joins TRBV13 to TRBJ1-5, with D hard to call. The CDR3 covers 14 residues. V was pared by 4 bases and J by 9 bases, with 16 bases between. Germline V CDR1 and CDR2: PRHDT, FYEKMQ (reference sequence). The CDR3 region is CASSSGRSNLPQHF. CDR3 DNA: TGTGCCAGCAGCTCAGGTCGGTCAAACTTGCCCCAGCATTTT.

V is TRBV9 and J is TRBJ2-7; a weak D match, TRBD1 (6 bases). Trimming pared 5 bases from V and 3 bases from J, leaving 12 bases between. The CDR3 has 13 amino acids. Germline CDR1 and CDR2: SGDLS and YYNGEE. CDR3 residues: CASRNREFYEQYV. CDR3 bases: TGTGCCAGCAGGAACAGGGAATTCTACGAGCAGTACGTC.

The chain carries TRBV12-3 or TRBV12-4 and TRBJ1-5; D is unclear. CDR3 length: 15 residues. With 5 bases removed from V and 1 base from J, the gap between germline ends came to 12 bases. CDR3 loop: CASSLTIGSNQPQHF. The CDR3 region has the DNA TGTGCCAGCAGTCTCACTATAGGGAGCAATCAGCCCCAGCATTTT.

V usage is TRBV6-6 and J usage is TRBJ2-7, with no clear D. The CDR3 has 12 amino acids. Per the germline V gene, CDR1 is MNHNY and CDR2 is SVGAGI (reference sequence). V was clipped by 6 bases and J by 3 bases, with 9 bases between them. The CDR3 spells CASSSFSYEQYF. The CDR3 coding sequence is TGTGCCAGCAGCTCATTCAGCTACGAGCAGTACTTC.

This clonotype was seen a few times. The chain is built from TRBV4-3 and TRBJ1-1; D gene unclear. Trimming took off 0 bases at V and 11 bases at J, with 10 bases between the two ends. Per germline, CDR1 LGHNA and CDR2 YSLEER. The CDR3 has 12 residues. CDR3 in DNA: TGCGCCAGCAGCCAAGATGGTGGACGGGCTTTCTTT. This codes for CASSQDGGRAFF.